The rows below give T cell receptor beta chains drawn from one sample of a study of shared clonotypes between healthy human individuals. Data came from immunoSEQ multiplex PCR; TCRdb stores just in-frame clones and leaves some out. The sample has 2 million to 3 million clones, over 85% seen once; the top ten hold more than 0.12%. The sequenced material came from naive CD4+ T cells sorted from blood. The source of these receptors is a young man in good health. CDR3s include the opening cysteine and the closing phenylalanine or tryptophan. D genes are given only for firm matches. Not every row has a clone size; where given, it reads once, few, many or a size class.

. | TRBJ2-7 | . | TRBV4-3 | CASSQDPSGTWNEQYF | TGCGCCAGCAGCCAAGATCCCAGCGGGACATGGAACGAGCAGTACTTC
TRBD2 | TRBJ2-1 | . | TRBV5-4 | CASSLVAGGGSNEQFF | TGTGCCAGCAGCTTGGTAGCGGGGGGAGGTAGCAATGAGCAGTTCTTC
TRBD1 | TRBJ1-6 | . | TRBV2 | CASSGQGVRNHF | TGTGCCAGCAGTGGACAGGGAGTCCGGAACCACTTT
TRBD1 | TRBJ1-2 | . | TRBV6-5 | CASSFGTGGVGYTF | TGTGCCAGCAGTTTTGGGACAGGGGGCGTTGGCTACACCTTC
TRBD1 | TRBJ2-5 | . | TRBV14 | CASSVRDREEETQYF | TGTGCCAGCAGCGTGCGGGACAGGGAAGAAGAGACCCAGTACTTC
. | TRBJ2-2 | . | TRBV5-4 | CASSPDTGELFF | TGTGCCAGCAGCCCTGACACCGGGGAGCTGTTTTTT
TRBD1 | TRBJ1-4 | . | TRBV7-4 | CASSWARTGEVATNEKLFF | TGTGCCAGCAGCTGGGCTCGGACAGGAGAGGTTGCAACTAATGAAAAACTGTTTTTT
TRBD2 | TRBJ2-7 | . | TRBV5-3 | CARGSGGWGHEQYF | TGTGCCAGAGGTAGCGGGGGATGGGGGCACGAGCAGTACTTC
TRBD1 | TRBJ1-6 | . | TRBV27 | CASRPDRGLLSYNSPLHF | TGTGCCAGCAGACCGGACAGGGGACTCCTCTCCTATAATTCACCCCTCCACTTT
. | TRBJ2-3 | . | TRBV14 | CASSQVQQGDTQYF | TGTGCCAGCAGCCAAGTACAACAGGGAGATACGCAGTATTTT
. | TRBJ2-7 | . | TRBV21-1 | CASSKAGGQGEHEQYF | TGTGCCAGCAGCAAAGCGGGGGGACAGGGGGAGCACGAGCAGTACTTC
. | TRBJ2-6 | . | TRBV18 | CASSPQVSSGANVLTF | TGTGCCAGCTCACCTCAGGTATCCTCTGGGGCCAACGTCCTGACTTTC
. | TRBJ2-1 | . | TRBV6-5 | CASLLDSRLYNEQFF | TGTGCCAGCCTTCTGGACAGTCGGCTCTACAATGAGCAGTTCTTC
. | TRBJ2-2 | once | TRBV15 | CATSRGASNTGELFF | TGTGCCACCAGCAGGGGCGCTTCGAACACCGGGGAGCTGTTTTTT
. | TRBJ1-6 | . | TRBV6-5 | CASSQEEPMISPLHF | TGTGCCAGCAGTCAAGAGGAGCCTATGATATCACCCCTCCACTTT
. | TRBJ2-7 | once | TRBV30 | CAWSVYYEQYF | TGTGCCTGGAGTGTGTACTACGAGCAGTACTTC
. | TRBJ1-1 | . | TRBV4-3 | CASSLAQGTEAFF | TGCGCCAGCAGCCTCGCCCAGGGAACTGAAGCTTTCTTT